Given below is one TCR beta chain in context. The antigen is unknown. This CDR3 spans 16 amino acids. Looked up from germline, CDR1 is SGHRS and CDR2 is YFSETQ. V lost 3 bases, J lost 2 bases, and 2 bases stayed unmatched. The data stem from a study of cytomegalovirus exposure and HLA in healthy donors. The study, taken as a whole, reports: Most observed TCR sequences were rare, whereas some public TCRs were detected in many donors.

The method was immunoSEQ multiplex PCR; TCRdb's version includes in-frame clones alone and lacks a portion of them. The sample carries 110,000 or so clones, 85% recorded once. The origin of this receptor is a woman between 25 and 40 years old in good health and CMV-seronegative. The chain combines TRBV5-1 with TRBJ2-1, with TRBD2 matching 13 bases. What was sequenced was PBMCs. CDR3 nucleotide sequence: TGCGCCAGCAGCTGGGGGACTAGCGGGACCTACAATGAGCAGTTCTTC. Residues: CASSWGTSGTYNEQFF.